The entry below describes one T cell receptor beta chain. The record originates from a study of blood T cell repertoires in COVID-19. Turning to the study itself: Whether acute or convalescent, the COVID-19 samples came from the United States, Italy and Spain. T cells, B-cell-depleted T cells, or PBMCs provided the cDNA or gDNA that served as material.

Repertoires were generated with immunoSEQ multiplex PCR, while TCRdb's copy carries only in-frame clones and drops some. This sample yields 200,000 or so clones, of which approximately 82% are seen a single time; roughly an eighth belongs to the top ten. The CDR3 is made up of 17 amino acids. Germline V gene data show CDR1 as SEHNR and CDR2 as FQNEAQ (reference sequence). The V end was cut by 4 bases, the J end by 7 bases, with 20 bases between. This chain links TRBV7-9 with TRBJ1-6; D perhaps matches TRBD1 (5 bases). Sequencing was performed on peripheral blood. The source of this sequence is a human donor in a cohort sampled during active COVID-19. The CDR3 reads CASSSTQTGLQNSPLHF. The CDR3 DNA sequence: TGTGCCAGCAGCTCAACTCAGACGGGACTCCAGAATTCACCCCTCCACTTT.